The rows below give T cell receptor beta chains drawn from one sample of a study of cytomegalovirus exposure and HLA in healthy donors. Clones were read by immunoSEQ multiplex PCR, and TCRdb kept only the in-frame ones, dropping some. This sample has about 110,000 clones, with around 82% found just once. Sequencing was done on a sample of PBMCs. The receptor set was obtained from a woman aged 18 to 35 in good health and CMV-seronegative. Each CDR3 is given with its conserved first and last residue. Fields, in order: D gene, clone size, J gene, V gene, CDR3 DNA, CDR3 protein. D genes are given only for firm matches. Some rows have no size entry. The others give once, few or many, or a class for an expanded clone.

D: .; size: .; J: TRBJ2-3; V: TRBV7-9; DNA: TGTGCCAGCAGCTTCGCAGTCACAGATACGCAGTATTTT; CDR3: CASSFAVTDTQYF
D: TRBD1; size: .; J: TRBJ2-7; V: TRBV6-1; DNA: TGTGCCAGCAGTTCCGGACAGGGAAGAGCCGAGCAGTACTTC; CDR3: CASSSGQGRAEQYF
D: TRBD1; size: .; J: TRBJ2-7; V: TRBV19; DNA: TGTGCCAGTAGTGAATCCGGGACAGGGGAAGGGCAGTACTTC; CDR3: CASSESGTGEGQYF
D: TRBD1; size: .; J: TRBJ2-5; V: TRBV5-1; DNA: TGCGCCAGCAGTCCCGGGACAGAAGAGACCCAGTACTTC; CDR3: CASSPGTEETQYF
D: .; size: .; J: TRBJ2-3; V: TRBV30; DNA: TGTGCCTGGAGTACGGCGGGGATGACAGATACGCAGTATTTT; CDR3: CAWSTAGMTDTQYF
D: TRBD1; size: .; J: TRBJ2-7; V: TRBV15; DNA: TGTGCCACCAGCCGTTTCCAAGGGACAGGGATTGCCGAGCAGTACTTC; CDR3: CATSRFQGTGIAEQYF
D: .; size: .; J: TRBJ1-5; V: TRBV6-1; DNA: TGTGCCAGCGGATCAGGGAGGCTCGATCAGCCCCAGCATTTT; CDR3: CASGSGRLDQPQHF
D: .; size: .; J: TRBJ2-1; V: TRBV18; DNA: TGTGCCAGCTCTCTCCGGGACACCTACAATGAGCAGTTCTTC; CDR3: CASSLRDTYNEQFF
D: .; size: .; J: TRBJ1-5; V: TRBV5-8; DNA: TGTGCCAGCAGCCAGGCCCCGAGAAGCAATCAGCCCCAGCATTTT; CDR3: CASSQAPRSNQPQHF
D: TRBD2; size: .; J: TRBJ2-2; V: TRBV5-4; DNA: TGTGCCAGCAGCGCGGCGGGGGGGCCTTTCACCGGGGAGCTGTTTTTT; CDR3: CASSAAGGPFTGELFF
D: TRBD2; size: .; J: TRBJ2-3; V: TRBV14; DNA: TGTGCCAGCAGCCAAGAATGGGGGGTGAAGGCGGGGGGGAGCACAGATACGCAGTATTTT; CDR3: CASSQEWGVKAGGSTDTQYF
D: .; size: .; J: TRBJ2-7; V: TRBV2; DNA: TGTGCCAGCAGTGATTACACCCTCTCCTATTCGGGCGAGCAGTACTTC; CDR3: CASSDYTLSYSGEQYF
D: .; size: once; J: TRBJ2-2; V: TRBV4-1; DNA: TGCGCCAGCAGCCCCAGAGGAGGGAGTATAGCCGGGGAGCTGTTTTTT; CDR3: CASSPRGGSIAGELFF
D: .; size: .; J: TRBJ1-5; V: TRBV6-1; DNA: TGTGCCAGCATCAAAGACAATAGCAATCAGCCCCAGCATTTT; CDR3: CASIKDNSNQPQHF
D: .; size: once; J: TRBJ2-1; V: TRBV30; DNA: TGTGCCTGGACCAGTACAGGGCGATACAATGAGCAGTTCTTC; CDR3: CAWTSTGRYNEQFF
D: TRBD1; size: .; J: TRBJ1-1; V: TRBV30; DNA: TGTGCCTGGAGTGTAAGGGACAGGAACACTGAAGCTTTCTTT; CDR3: CAWSVRDRNTEAFF
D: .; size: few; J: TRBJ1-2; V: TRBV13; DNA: TGTGCCAGCAGCTTAGGGGGGCAGGGAAGCTACACCTTC; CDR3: CASSLGGQGSYTF
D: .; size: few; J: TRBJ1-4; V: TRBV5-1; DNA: TGCGCCAGCAGCTTGGCCCGGGCAGGGGCTAATGAAAAACTGTTTTTT; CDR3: CASSLARAGANEKLFF
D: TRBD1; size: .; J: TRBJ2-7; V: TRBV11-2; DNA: TGTGCCAGCAGCTTAAACAGGGGTTACGAGCAGTACTTC; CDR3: CASSLNRGYEQYF
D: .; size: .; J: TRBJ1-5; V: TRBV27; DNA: TGTGCCAGCAGCCCTATCGGACAGCCCGGTCAGCCCCAGCATTTT; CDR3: CASSPIGQPGQPQHF
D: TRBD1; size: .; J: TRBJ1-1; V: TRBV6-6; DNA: TGTGCCAGCACCATACTGGGACAGCTGAACACTGAAGCTTTCTTT; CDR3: CASTILGQLNTEAFF
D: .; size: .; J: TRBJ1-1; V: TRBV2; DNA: TGTGCTGAGGGAGGGAGGGATTTGCGCACTGAAGCTTTCTTT; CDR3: CAEGGRDLRTEAFF
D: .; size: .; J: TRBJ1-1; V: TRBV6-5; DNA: TGTGCCGGCCGCCGGACAGCCAACACTGAAGCTTTCTTT; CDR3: CAGRRTANTEAFF
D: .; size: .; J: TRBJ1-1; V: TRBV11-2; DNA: TGTGCCAGCAGCTTAGCTCTGGGGGGGACTGAAGCTTTCTTT; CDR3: CASSLALGGTEAFF
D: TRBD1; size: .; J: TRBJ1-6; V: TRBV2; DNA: TGTGCCAGTTGGACAGGGAGAGATAATTCACCCCTCCACTTT; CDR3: CASWTGRDNSPLHF
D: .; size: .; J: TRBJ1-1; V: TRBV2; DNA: TGTGCCAGCAGTGATGCCGGGAACACTGAAGCTTTCTTT; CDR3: CASSDAGNTEAFF
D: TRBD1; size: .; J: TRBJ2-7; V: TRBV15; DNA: TGTGCCACCAGCAGGGACAGGGGGCACGGGGACGAGCAGTACTTC; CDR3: CATSRDRGHGDEQYF
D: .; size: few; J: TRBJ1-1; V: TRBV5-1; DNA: TGCGCCAGCAGCTTGTGGGGGGGGAACACTGAAGCTTTCTTT; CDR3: CASSLWGGNTEAFF
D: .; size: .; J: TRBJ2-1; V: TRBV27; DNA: TGTGCCAGCAGTTTATCAGGGACACTATACAATGAGCAGTTCTTC; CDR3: CASSLSGTLYNEQFF
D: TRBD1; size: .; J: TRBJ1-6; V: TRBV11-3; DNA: TGTGCCAGCAGCTGGGACAGCTTCTCTTGCACCCTCCACTTT; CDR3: CASSWDSFSCTLHF
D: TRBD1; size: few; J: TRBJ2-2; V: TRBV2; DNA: TGTGCCAGCAGTTCCGACAGGGGTCACACCGGGGAGCTGTTTTTT; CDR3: CASSSDRGHTGELFF
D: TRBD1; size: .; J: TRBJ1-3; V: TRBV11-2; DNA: TGTGCCAGCAGCACCGGGACAGGGGCGAAACACTCTGGAAACACCATATATTTT; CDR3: CASSTGTGAKHSGNTIYF
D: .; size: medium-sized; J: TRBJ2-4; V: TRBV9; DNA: TGTGCCAGCAGCGTAGGGCAGGTAGACATTCAGTACTTC; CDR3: CASSVGQVDIQYF
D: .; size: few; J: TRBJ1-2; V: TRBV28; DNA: TGTGCCAGCAGTTCTTCCTATTTCTATGGCTACACCTTC; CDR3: CASSSSYFYGYTF
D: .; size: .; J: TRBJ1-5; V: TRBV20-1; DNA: TGCAGTGCTAGTACAGGTGTGCCCCAGCATTTT; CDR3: CSASTGVPQHF
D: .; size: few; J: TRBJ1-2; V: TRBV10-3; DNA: TGTGCCATCAGTGAGACCCCGGAGAACTATGGCTACACCTTC; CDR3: CAISETPENYGYTF
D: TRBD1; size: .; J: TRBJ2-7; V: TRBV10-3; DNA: TGTGCCATCAGGGGGGGGGACAGGGGGTACGAGCAGTACTTC; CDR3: CAIRGGDRGYEQYF
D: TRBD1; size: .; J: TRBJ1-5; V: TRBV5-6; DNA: TGTGCCAGCAGCTTAACCGGGACAGATAATCAGCCCCAGCATTTT; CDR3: CASSLTGTDNQPQHF
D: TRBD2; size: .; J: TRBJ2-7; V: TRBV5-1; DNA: TGCGCCAGCAGCTTGGATATAGCGGGGGGAACCACCTACGAGCAGTACTTC; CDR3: CASSLDIAGGTTYEQYF
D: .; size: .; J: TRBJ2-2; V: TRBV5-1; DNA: TGCGCCAGCAGCTCAGCCTATAGGCGGCCTATCACCGGGGAGCTGTTTTTT; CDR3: CASSSAYRRPITGELFF
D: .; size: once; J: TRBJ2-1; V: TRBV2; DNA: TGTGCCAGCAGTGAGACGGGGAGCTCCTACAATGAGCAGTTCTTC; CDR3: CASSETGSSYNEQFF
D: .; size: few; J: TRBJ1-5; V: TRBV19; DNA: TGTGCCAGCTCAGGGTTTAATCAGCCCCAGCATTTT; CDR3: CASSGFNQPQHF
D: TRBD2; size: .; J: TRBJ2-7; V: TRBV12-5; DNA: TGTGCTAGTGGTTCCGCTAGCGGGGGGGCCTACGAGCAGTACTTC; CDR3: CASGSASGGAYEQYF
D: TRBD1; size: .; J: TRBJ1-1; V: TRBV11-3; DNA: TGTGCCAGCAGCTCATTCCCGGGACAGGAAGCTTTCTTT; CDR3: CASSSFPGQEAFF
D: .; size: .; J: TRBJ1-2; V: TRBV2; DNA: TGTGCCAGCAGTGAACAGGGTTATGGCTACACCTTC; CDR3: CASSEQGYGYTF
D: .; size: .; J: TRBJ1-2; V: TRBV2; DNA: TGTGCCAGCAGTGAATTAAGGGGTCCCTATGGCTACACCTTC; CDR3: CASSELRGPYGYTF
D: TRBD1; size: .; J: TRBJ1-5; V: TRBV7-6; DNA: TGTGCCAGCAGCCCATCGGGGGACAGGGGGCTCTGGCCCCAGCATTTT; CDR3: CASSPSGDRGLWPQHF
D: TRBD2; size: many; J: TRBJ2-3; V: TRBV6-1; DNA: TGTGCCAGCAGTGAAGCTAGCGGGGGGCCAGATACGCAGTATTTT; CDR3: CASSEASGGPDTQYF
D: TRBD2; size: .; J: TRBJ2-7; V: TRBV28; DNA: TGTGCCAGCAAGGCGGGGGGACCCTACGAGCAGTACTTC; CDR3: CASKAGGPYEQYF
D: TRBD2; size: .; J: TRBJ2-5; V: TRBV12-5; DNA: TGTGCTAGTGGACTAGCGGGGGCCCATCCGGTGGAGACCCAGTACTTC; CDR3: CASGLAGAHPVETQYF
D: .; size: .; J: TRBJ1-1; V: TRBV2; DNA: TGTGCCAGCATCACCCTCCCCCAGGGGTTCCAAGGTACTGAAGCTTTCTTT; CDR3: CASITLPQGFQGTEAFF
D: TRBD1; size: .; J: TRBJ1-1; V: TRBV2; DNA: TGTGCCAGCATACCCGGGACAGGGAACACTGAAGCTTTCTTT; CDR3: CASIPGTGNTEAFF
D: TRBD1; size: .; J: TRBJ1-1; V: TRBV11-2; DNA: TGTGCCAGCAGCTTCGGACAGGGTAAGAACACTGAAGCTTTCTTT; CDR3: CASSFGQGKNTEAFF
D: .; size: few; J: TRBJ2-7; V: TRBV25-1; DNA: TGTGCCAGCAGTGAAGTAGGCGGGTCAGCACCCTACGAGCAGTACTTC; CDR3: CASSEVGGSAPYEQYF
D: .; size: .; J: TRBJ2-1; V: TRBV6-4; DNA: TGTGCCAGCAGTATCGGGACTGAGGATAATGAGCAGTTCTTC; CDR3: CASSIGTEDNEQFF